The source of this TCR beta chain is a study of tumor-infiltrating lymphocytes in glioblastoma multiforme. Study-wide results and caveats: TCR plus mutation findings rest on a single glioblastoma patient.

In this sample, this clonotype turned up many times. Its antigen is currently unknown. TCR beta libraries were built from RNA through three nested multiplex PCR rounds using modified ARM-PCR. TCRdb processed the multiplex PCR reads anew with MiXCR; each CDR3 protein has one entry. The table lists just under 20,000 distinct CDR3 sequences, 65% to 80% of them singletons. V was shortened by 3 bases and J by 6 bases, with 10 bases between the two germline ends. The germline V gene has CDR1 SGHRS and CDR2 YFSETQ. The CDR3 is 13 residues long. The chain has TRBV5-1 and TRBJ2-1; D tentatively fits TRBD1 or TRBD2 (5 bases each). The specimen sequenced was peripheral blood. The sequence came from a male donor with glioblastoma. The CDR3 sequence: CASSWGSVNEQFF. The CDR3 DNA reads TGCGCCAGCAGCTGGGGGTCAGTCAATGAGCAGTTCTTC.